The entry below describes one T cell receptor (beta chain). The data are from a study of cytomegalovirus exposure and HLA in healthy donors. The CDR3 runs 16 residues. Germline V gives CDR1 MNHEY, CDR2 SMNVEV (reference sequence). Unmatched junction bases numbered 7, after V lost 6 bases and J lost 4 bases. The PCR used 60 Vbeta and 13 Jbeta primers. Assay used: immunoSEQ multiplex PCR; TCRdb lists only in-frame clones, some missing. The sample lists roughly 190,000 clones; about 90% were seen once. Sequencing was performed on PBMCs. The TCR was taken from a man aged 30 to 45 in good health and CMV-seronegative. The rearrangement joins TRBV27 to TRBJ2-4; TRBD2 matches 12 bases. The CDR3 loop reads CASSRLAGALKNIQYF. CDR3 nucleotide sequence: TGTGCCAGCAGCAGACTAGCGGGGGCCCTAAAAAACATTCAGTACTTC.